Listed below are T cell receptor gamma chains from one sample, sequenced in a study of gamma-delta chains in newborns, infants, children. TCRdb re-called clones from the reads via CATT. The data contain some 800 gamma-chain clones, about 53% of them singletons. Sequenced sample: blood. All receptors derive from a child who was a newborn, infant or young child, either healthy, febrile or measles-vaccinated (not recorded which). Both conserved end residues are part of each CDR3. The order of the fields is clone size, V gene, J gene, CDR3 DNA, CDR3 protein. For some rows the clone size is stated as once, few or many, or as a class when expanded; others skip it.

clone size: few; V gene: TRGV2; J gene: TRGJ1/TRGJ2; CDR3 DNA: TGTGCCACCTGGGACGGGCAGGATTATTATAAGAAACTCTTT; CDR3 protein: CATWDGQDYYKKLF
clone size: few; V gene: TRGV9; J gene: TRGJP1; CDR3 DNA: TGTGCCTTGTGGGAGATTCATACCACTGGTTGGTTCAAGATATTT; CDR3 protein: CALWEIHTTGWFKIF
clone size: .; V gene: TRGV9; J gene: TRGJ1/TRGJ2; CDR3 DNA: TGTGCCTTGTGGGAGCGTAATAAGAAACTCTTT; CDR3 protein: CALWERNKKLF
clone size: few; V gene: TRGV9; J gene: TRGJ1/TRGJ2; CDR3 DNA: TGTGCCTTGTGGGATTATTATAAGAAACTCTTT; CDR3 protein: CALWDYYKKLF
clone size: .; V gene: TRGV9; J gene: TRGJ1/TRGJ2; CDR3 DNA: TGTGCCTTGTGGGGGGTTTATAAGAAACTCTTT; CDR3 protein: CALWGVYKKLF
clone size: few; V gene: TRGV2; J gene: TRGJ1/TRGJ2; CDR3 DNA: TGTGCCACCTGGGACGGGCAAAGCCGCTATTATAAGAAACTCTTT; CDR3 protein: CATWDGQSRYYKKLF
clone size: few; V gene: TRGV4; J gene: TRGJP2; CDR3 DNA: TGCGCCACCTGGGAAAGTGATTGGATCAAGACGTTT; CDR3 protein: CATWESDWIKTF
clone size: few; V gene: TRGV9; J gene: TRGJ1/TRGJ2; CDR3 DNA: TGTGCCTTGTGGGAGGTGTTTTATTATAAGAAACTCTTT; CDR3 protein: CALWEVFYYKKLF
clone size: few; V gene: TRGV4; J gene: TRGJP1; CDR3 DNA: TGTGCCACCTGGGATGGGCCTACCACTGGTTGGTTCAAGATATTT; CDR3 protein: CATWDGPTTGWFKIF
clone size: hyperexpanded; V gene: TRGV9; J gene: TRGJP; CDR3 DNA: TGTGCCTTGTGGGAGGTGGAGTTGGGCAAAAAAATCAAGGTATTT; CDR3 protein: CALWEVELGKKIKVF
clone size: few; V gene: TRGV4; J gene: TRGJP2; CDR3 DNA: TGTGCCACCTGGGATGAAGGGAGTGATTGGATCAAGACGTTT; CDR3 protein: CATWDEGSDWIKTF
clone size: few; V gene: TRGV5; J gene: TRGJP2; CDR3 DNA: TGTGCCACCTGGGACAGAATTAGTGATTGGATCAAGACGTTT; CDR3 protein: CATWDRISDWIKTF
clone size: few; V gene: TRGV9; J gene: TRGJ1/TRGJ2; CDR3 DNA: TGTGCCTTGTGGGAGGTGCGGAAGAAACTCTTT; CDR3 protein: CALWEVRKKLF
clone size: .; V gene: TRGV9; J gene: TRGJ1/TRGJ2; CDR3 DNA: TGTGCCTTGTGGGAGGATTATTATAAGAAACTCTTT; CDR3 protein: CALWEDYYKKLF
clone size: .; V gene: TRGV9; J gene: TRGJ1/TRGJ2; CDR3 DNA: TGTGCCTTGTGGGAGGCCCCTTATTATAAGAAACTCTTT; CDR3 protein: CALWEAPYYKKLF
clone size: few; V gene: TRGV3; J gene: TRGJ1/TRGJ2; CDR3 DNA: TGTGCCACCTGGGGCCCGAATTATTATAAGAAACTCTTT; CDR3 protein: CATWGPNYYKKLF